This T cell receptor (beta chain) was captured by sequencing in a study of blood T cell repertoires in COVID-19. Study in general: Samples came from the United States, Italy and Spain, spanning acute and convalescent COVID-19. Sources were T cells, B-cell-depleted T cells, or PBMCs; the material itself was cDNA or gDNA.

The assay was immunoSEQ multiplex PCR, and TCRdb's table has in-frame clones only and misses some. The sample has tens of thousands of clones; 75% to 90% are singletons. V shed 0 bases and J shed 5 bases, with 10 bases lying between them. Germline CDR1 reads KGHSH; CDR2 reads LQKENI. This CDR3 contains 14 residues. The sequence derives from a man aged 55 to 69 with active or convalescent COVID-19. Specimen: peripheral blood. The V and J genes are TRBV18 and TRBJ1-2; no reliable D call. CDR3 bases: TGTGCCAGCTCACCACCGGAGGGTGGGTATGGCTACACCTTC. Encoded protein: CASSPPEGGYGYTF.